The clone carrying this T cell receptor beta chain occurred many times. Its antigen is not identified. The sample comes from a study of CD8 T cells in ankylosing spondylitis. General study points: Typical of ankylosing spondylitis blood, it appeared, was a TCR beta motif of 7 or 8 highly homologous variants. Both synovial fluid and blood in reactive arthritis had previously been reported to carry some motif variants.

MiXCR, run by TCRdb on the 5' RACE reads, gives a single entry per CDR3 protein. Of fewer than 400,000 distinct CDR3 sequences in the sample, around 22% were seen once. The receptor was isolated from a male donor with ankylosing spondylitis. The specimen sequenced was blood, either unsorted or a sorted T cell fraction (not recorded which).

CDR3 in DNA: TGTGCCAGCAGCGAGGGACCGAACTCTGGAAACACCATATATTTT. This translates into CASSEGPNSGNTIYF. This chain joins TRBV7-2 and TRBJ1-3; possibly TRBD1 for D (5 bases). CDR3 length: 15 amino acids. Germline V gene sequence: CDR1 SGHTA, CDR2 FQGNSA. V was trimmed by 5 bases and J by 0 bases, leaving 11 bases between them.